This TCR beta chain is drawn from a study of T cell responses to AZD1222 COVID-19 vaccine. Study summary: Samples with a second dose at about 4 or about 12 weeks were pooled together.

The repertoire was sequenced with immunoSEQ multiplex PCR; TCRdb's copy has only in-frame clones and lacks some. The sample contains some 120,000 clones, roughly nine tenths of which appear only once. Trimming took 7 bases from V and 2 from J; bases not matched to a gene: 5. There are 13 residues in the CDR3. Germline V gives CDR1 SQVTM, CDR2 ANQGSEA. The chain employs TRBV29-1 and TRBJ2-3, with 8 bases lining up with TRBD1. The sample was peripheral blood, taken on day 0 of AZD1222 vaccination. This TCR derives from an adult in good health. The CDR3 sequence: CSASDRVTDTQYF. The CDR3 DNA reads TGCAGCGCCTCGGACAGGGTCACAGATACGCAGTATTTT.